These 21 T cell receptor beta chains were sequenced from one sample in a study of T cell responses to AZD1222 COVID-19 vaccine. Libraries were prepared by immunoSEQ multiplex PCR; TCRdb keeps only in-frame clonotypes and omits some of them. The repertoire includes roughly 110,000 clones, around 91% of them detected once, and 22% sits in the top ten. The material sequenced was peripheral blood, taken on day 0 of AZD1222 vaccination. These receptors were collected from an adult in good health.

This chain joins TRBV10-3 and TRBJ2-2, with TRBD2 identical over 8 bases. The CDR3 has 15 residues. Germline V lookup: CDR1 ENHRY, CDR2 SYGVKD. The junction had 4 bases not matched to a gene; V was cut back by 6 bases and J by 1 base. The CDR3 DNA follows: TGTGCCATCAGGAGCGGGGGTGGGAACACCGGGGAGCTGTTTTTT. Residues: CAIRSGGGNTGELFF.

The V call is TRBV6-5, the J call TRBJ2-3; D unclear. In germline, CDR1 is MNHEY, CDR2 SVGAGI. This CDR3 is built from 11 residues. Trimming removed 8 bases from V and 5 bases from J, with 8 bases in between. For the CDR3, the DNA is TGTGCCAGCTCCCCGCTAGATACGCAGTATTTT. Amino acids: CASSPLDTQYF.

DNA for the CDR3: TGTGCCAGCAGTGAATCTAGCTCCTATAATTCACCCCTCCACTTT. This sequence encodes CASSESSSYNSPLHF. The chain recombines TRBV6-4 with TRBJ1-6; the D is unclear. This CDR3 has 15 residues. The germline V gene encodes CDR1 MRHNA and CDR2 SNTAGT. V shed 3 bases and J shed 0 bases, with 6 bases lying between them.

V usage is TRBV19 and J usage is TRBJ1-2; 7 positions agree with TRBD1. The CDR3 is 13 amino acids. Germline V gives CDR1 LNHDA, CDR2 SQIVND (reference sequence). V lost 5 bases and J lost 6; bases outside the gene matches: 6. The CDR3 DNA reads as TGTGCCAGTAGTTTATGGACAGGCCATGGCTACACCTTC. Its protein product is CASSLWTGHGYTF.

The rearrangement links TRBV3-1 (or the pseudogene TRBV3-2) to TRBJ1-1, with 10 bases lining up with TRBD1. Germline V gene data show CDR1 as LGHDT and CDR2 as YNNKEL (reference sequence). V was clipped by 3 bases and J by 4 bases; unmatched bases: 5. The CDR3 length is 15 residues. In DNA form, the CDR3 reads TGTGCCAGCAGCCAGGACAGGGGGAGGGGCACTGAAGCTTTCTTT. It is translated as CASSQDRGRGTEAFF.

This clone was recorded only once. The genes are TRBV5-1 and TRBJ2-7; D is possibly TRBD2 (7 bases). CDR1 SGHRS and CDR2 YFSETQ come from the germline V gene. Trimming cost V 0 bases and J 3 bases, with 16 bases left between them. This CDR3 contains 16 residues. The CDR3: CASSLVSAGAYYEQYF. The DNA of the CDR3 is TGCGCCAGCAGCTTGGTATCCGCGGGGGCGTACTACGAGCAGTACTTC. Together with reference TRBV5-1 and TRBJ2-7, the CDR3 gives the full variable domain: KAGVTQTPRYLIKTRGQQVTLSCSPISGHRSVSWYQQTPGQGLQFLFEYFSETQRNKGNFPGRFSGRQFSNSRSEMNVSTLELGDSALYLCASSLVSAGAYYEQYFGPGTRLTVT.

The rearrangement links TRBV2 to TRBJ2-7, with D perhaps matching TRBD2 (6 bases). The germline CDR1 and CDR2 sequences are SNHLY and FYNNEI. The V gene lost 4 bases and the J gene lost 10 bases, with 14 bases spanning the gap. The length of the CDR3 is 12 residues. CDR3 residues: CASSGGDSTQYF. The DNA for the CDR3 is TGTGCCAGCAGTGGGGGGGACTCTACTCAGTACTTC.

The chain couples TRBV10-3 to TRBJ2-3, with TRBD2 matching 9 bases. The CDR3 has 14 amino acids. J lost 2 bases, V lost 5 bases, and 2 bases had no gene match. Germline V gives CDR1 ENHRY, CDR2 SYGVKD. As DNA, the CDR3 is TGTGCCATCAGTTTAGCGGGGGCCACAGATACGCAGTATTTT. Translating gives CAISLAGATDTQYF.

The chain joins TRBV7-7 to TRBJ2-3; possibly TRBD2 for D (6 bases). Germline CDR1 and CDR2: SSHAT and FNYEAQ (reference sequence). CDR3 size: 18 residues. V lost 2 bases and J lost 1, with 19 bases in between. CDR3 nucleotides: TGTGCCAGCAGCTTAAGGGGAGGCAACCTCGCCCGCACAGATACGCAGTATTTT. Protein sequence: CASSLRGGNLARTDTQYF.

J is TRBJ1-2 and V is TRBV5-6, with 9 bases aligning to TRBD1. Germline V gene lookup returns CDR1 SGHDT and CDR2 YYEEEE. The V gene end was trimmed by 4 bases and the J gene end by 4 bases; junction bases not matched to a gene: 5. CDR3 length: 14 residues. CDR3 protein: CASSLGQGSYGYTF. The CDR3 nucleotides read TGTGCCAGCAGCCTGGGACAGGGAAGCTATGGCTACACCTTC.

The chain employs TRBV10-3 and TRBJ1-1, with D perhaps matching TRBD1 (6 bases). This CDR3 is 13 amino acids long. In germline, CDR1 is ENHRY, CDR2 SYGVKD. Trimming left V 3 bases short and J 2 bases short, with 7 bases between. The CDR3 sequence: CAISDGGNTEAFF. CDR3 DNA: TGTGCCATCAGTGACGGGGGCAACACTGAAGCTTTCTTT.

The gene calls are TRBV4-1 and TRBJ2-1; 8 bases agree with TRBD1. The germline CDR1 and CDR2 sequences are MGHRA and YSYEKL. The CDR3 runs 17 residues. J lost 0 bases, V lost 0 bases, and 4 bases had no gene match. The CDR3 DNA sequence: TGCGCCAGCAGCCAAGACAGGGGGCAGAGCTCCTACAATGAGCAGTTCTTC. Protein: CASSQDRGQSSYNEQFF.

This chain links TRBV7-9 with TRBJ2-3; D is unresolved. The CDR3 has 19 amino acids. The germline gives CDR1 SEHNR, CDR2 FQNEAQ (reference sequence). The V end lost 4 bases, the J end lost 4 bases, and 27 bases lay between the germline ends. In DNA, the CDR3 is TGTGCCAGCAGCTCCGCAATAAGGATGGTCTCACGGGTGGCAGATACGCAGTATTTT. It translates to CASSSAIRMVSRVADTQYF. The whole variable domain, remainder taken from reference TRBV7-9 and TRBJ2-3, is DTGVSQNPRHKITKRGQNVTFRCDPISEHNRLYWYRQTLGQGPEFLTYFQNEAQLEKSRLLSDRFSAERPKGSFSTLEIQRTEQGDSAMYLCASSSAIRMVSRVADTQYFGPGTRLTVL.

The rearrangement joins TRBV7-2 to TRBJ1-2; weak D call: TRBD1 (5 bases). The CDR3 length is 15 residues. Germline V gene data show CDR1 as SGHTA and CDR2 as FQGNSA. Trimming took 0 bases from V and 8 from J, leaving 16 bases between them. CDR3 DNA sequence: TGTGCCAGCAGCTTAGCTTCTCCGCCGGGGCGCGGCTACACCTTC. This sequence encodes CASSLASPPGRGYTF.

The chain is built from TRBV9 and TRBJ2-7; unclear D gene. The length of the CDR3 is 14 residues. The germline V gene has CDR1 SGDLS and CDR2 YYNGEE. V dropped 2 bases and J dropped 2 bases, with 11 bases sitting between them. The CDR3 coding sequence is TGTGCCAGCAGCGTTGGCATAGTACCCTACGAGCAGTACTTC. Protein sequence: CASSVGIVPYEQYF.

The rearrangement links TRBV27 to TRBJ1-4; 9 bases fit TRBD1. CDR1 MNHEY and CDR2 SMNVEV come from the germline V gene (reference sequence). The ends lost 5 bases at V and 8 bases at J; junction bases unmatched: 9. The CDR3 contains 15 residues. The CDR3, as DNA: TGTGCCAGCAGTCCGCGCCGACAGGGGGGCGAAAAACTGTTTTTT. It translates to CASSPRRQGGEKLFF.

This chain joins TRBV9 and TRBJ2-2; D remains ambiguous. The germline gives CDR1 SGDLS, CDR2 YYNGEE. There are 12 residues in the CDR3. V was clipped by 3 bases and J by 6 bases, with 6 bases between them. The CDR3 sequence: CASSEGAGELFF. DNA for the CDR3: TGTGCCAGCAGCGAAGGCGCCGGGGAGCTGTTTTTT.

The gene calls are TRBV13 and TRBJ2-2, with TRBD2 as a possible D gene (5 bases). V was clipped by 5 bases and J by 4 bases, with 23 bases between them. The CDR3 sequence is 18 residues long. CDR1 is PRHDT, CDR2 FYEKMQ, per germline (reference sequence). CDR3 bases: TGTGCCAGCAGCCCGGGAAGTGGCCAGTCATACTCCACCGGGGAGCTGTTTTTT. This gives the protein CASSPGSGQSYSTGELFF.

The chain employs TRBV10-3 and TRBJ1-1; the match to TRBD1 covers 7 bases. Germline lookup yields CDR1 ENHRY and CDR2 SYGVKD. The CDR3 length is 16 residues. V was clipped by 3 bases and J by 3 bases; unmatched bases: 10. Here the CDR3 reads CAISDRNRGGDTEAFF. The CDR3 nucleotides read TGTGCCATCAGTGATAGAAACAGGGGAGGCGACACTGAAGCTTTCTTT.

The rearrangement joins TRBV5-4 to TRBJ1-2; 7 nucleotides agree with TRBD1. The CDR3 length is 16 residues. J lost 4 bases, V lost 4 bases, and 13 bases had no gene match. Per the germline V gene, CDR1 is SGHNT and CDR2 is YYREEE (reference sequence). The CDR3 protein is CASSLGGGQVGYGYTF. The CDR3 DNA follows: TGTGCCAGCAGCCTAGGGGGAGGACAGGTTGGCTATGGCTACACCTTC.

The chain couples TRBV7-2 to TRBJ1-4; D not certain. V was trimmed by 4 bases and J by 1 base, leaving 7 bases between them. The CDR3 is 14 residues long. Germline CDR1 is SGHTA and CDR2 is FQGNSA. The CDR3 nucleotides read TGTGCCAGCAGCTCTTATATAACTAATGAAAAACTGTTTTTT. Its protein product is CASSSYITNEKLFF.